This T cell receptor (beta chain) originates from a study of blood T cell repertoires in COVID-19. About the research overall: In each case, the material was cDNA or gDNA derived from T cells, B-cell-depleted T cells, or PBMCs.

Germline V gene data show CDR1 as MGHDK and CDR2 as SYGVNS. The junction had 6 bases not matched to a gene; V was cut back by 1 base and J by 8 bases. The length of the CDR3 is 15 residues. TCRdb's table, derived via immunoSEQ multiplex PCR, lists solely in-frame clones and lacks some. The repertoire holds about 200,000 clones, 70% to 90% seen once, with roughly 8.8% in the top ten. A single count supports this clone. The cohort comprised adults aged about 18 to 100 years residing in 20 to 30 US areas. Assignments of participants to cohorts depended upon their own reported clinical history. Recovery meant two consecutive negative NP/OP PCR tests, professional clearance, or resolved symptoms.

Sequenced: PBMCs or T cells enriched from blood (not recorded which). V and J are TRBV25-1 and TRBJ2-1; 9 bases agree with TRBD1. This sequence was found in a woman between 18 and 29 years old who had recovered from COVID-19. CDR3 sequence (DNA): TGTGCCAGCAGTGAATGGGGGACAGGGTTGGATGAGCAGTTCTTC. This codes for CASSEWGTGLDEQFF.